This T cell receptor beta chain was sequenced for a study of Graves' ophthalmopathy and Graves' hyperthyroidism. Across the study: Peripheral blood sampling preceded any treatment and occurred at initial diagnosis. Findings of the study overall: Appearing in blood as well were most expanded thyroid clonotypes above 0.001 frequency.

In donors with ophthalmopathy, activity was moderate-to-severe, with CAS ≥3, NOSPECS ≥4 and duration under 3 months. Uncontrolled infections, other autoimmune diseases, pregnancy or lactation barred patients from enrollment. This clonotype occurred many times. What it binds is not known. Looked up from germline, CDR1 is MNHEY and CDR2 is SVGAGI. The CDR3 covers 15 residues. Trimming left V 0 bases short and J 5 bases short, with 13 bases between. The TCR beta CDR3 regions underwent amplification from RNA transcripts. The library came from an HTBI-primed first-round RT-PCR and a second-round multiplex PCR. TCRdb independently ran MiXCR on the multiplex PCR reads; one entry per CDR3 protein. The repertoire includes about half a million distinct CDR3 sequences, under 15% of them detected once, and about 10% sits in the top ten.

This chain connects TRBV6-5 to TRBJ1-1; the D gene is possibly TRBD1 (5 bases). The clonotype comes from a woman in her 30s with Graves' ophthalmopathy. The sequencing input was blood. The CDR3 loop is CASSYSSRVGTEAFF. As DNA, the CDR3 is TGTGCCAGCAGTTACTCGTCCAGGGTTGGAACTGAAGCTTTCTTT.